This TCR beta chain was retrieved from a study of T cell responses to AZD1222 COVID-19 vaccine. TCRdb's copy holds only in-frame clones and misses some; the assay was immunoSEQ multiplex PCR. In the table there are approximately 150,000 clones, approximately 90% of which are singletons. A note on this clone: Its matching antigen is unknown.

Findings and caveats of the study: AZD1222 recipients seropositive at baseline numbered only six. CD4 TCRs linked to vaccination spanned spike, dominating at 160-218 and 743-854.

The source material was peripheral blood, sampled on day 0 of AZD1222 vaccination. The receptor comes from an adult in good health.

CDR3 sequence: CSVGQTLGGYTF. The CDR3 coding sequence is TGCAGCGTGGGACAGACCTTGGGGGGCTACACCTTC. The chain is built from TRBV29-1 and TRBJ1-2; 7 bases align to TRBD1. The CDR3 runs to 12 residues. CDR1 is SQVTM and CDR2 is ANQGSEA in the germline V gene. The V gene end was trimmed by 6 bases and the J gene end by 8 bases; junction bases not matched to a gene: 9.